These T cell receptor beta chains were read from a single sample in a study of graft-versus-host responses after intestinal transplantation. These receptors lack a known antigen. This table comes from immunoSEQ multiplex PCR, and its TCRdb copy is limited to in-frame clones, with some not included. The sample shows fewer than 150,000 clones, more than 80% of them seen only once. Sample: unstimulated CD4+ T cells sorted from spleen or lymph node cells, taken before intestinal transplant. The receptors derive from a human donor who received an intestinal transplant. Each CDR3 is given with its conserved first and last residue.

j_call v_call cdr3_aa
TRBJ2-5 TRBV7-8 CASSPPRGMRETQYF
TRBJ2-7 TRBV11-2 CASSLDRSYEQYF
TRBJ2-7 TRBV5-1 CASSLNVRRALSYEQYF
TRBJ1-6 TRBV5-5 CASSLGNRVVSPLHF
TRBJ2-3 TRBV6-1 CASSGKGTDTQYF
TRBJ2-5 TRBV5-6 CASSSTGADGETQYF
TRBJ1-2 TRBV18 CASSPSGRYGYTF
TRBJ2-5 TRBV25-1 CASSDPRGLETQYF
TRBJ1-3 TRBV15 CATTPGGAGGNTIYF
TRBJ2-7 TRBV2 CASSGQGVYEQYF
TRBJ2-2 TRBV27 CASSYGAYTGELFF
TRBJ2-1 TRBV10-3 CATSEVVNEQFF
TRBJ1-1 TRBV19 CASKTGNTEAFF
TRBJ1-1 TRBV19 CASSRREMNTEAFF
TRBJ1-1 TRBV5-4 CASSLEDPGSTEAFF
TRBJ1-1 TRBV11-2 CASSLNRDTEAFF
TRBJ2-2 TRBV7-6 CASSSPGLAGPGELFF
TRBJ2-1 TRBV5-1 CASSLVPNNEQFF
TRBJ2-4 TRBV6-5 CASSSPGAGIQYF
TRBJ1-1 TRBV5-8 CASSPGHRAEAFF
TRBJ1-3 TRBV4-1 CASSQDPPGGSGNTIYF
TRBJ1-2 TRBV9 CASSGRTGPNYGYTF
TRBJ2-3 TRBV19 CASSTPLGMLAGTPTDTQYF
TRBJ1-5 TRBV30 CAWSVRGQGLDQPQHF
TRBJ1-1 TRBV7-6 CASSPPNRNTEAFF
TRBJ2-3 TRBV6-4 CASSEGGRYTQYF
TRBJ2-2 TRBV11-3 CASSLGLAGAGELFF
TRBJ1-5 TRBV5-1 CASRPGVYSNQPQHF
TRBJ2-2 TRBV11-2 CASSDALGFTGELFF
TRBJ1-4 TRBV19 CASRPRDRGATNEKLFF
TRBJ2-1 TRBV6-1 CASSYRESSYNEQFF
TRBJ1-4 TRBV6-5 CASSFGEKLFF
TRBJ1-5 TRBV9 CASSVGTVFGQPQHF
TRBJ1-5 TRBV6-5 CASRPTVNSNQPQHF
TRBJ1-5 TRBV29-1 CSAPRPAREGSNQPQHF
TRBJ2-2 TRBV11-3 CASSFGGLDTGELFF
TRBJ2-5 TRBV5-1 CASSDGQGRGETQYF
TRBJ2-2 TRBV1 CTSSPTSGGNGELFF
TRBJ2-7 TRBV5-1 CASIPGPTSSYEQYF
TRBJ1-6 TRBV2 CASRVRPYNSPLHF
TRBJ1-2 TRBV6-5 CASRSGTRNYGYTF
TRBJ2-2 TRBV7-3 CASSSRTGSNTGELFF
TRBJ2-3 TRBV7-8 CASSISGGASSDTQYF
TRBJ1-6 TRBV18 CASSPGGYNSPLHF
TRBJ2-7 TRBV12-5 CASGLAVGITYEQYF
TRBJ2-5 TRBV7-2 CASSLSYNQETQYF
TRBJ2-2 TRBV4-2 CASSQLNTNTGELFF
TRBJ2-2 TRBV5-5 CASSLGSGGLAGELFF
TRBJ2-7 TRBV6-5 CASSYAFSDGAYEQYF
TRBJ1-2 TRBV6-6 CASSQVGIYGYTF
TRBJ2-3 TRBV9 CASSVESYGVDTQYF
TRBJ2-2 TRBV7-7 CASSSGQVTGELFF
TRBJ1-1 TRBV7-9 CASTQGADTEAFF
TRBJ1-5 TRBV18 CASSPPDNQPQHF
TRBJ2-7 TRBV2 CASSEQGAGEQYF